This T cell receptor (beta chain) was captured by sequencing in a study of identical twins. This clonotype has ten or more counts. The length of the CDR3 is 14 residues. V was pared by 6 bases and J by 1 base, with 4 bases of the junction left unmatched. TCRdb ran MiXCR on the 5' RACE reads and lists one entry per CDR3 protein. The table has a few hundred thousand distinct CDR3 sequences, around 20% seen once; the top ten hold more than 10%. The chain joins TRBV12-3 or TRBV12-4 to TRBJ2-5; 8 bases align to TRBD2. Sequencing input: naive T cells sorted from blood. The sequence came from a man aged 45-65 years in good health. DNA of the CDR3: TGTGCCAGCAGCCATCTAGCGGGCCAAGAGACCCAGTACTTC. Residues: CASSHLAGQETQYF.